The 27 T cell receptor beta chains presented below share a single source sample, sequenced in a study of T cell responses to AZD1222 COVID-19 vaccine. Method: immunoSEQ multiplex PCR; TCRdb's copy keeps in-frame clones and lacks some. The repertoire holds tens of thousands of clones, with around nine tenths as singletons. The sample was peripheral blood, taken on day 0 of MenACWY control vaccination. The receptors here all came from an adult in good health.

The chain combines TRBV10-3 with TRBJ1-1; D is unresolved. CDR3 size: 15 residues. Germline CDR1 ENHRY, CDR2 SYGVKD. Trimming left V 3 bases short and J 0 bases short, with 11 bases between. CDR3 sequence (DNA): TGTGCCATCAGTGAATCACAGTTCATGAACACTGAAGCTTTCTTT. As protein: CAISESQFMNTEAFF.

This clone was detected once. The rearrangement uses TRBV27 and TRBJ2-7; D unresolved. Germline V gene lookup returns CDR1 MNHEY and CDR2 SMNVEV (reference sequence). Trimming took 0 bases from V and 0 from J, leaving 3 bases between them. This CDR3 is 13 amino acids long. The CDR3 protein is CASSLSVSYEQYF. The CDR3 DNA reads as TGTGCCAGCAGTTTATCTGTCTCCTACGAGCAGTACTTC.

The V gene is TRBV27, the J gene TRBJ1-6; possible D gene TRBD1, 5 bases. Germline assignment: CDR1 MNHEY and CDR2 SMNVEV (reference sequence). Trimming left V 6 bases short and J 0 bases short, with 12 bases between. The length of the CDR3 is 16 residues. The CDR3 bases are TGTGCCAGCAGCAACAGACAGAGCTCCTATAATTCACCCCTCCACTTT. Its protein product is CASSNRQSSYNSPLHF.

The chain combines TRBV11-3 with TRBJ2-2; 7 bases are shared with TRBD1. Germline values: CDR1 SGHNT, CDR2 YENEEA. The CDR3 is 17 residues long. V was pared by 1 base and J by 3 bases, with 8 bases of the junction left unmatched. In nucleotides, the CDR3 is TGTGCCAGCAGCTTAGGGGACAGATTAGTGGACACCGGGGAGCTGTTTTTT. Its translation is CASSLGDRLVDTGELFF.

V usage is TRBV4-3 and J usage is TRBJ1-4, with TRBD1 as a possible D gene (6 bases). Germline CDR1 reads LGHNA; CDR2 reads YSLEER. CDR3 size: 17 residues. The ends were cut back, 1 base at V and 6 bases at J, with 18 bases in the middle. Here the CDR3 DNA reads TGCGCCAGCAGCCAAGGCGGCCCGGGGGGCTTAGATGAAAAACTGTTTTTT. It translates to CASSQGGPGGLDEKLFF.

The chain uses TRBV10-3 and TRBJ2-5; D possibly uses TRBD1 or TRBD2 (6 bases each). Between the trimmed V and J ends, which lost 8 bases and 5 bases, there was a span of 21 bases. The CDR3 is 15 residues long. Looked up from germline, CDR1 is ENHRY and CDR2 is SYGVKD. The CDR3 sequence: CAIAEGQEPLETQYF. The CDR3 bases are TGTGCCATCGCGGAGGGACAAGAGCCCTTGGAGACCCAGTACTTC.

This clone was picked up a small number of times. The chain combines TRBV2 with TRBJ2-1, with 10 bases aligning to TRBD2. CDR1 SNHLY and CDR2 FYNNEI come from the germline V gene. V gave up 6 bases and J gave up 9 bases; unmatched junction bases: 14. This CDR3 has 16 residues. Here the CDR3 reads CASSYTGTSAGGEQFF. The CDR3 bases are TGTGCCAGCAGCTACACCGGGACTAGCGCCGGAGGTGAGCAGTTCTTC.

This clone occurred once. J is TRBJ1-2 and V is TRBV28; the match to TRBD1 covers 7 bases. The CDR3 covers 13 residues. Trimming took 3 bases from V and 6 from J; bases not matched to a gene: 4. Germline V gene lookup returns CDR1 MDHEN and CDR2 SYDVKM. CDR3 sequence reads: CASSFKGANGYTF. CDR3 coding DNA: TGTGCCAGCAGTTTTAAGGGGGCCAATGGCTACACCTTC.

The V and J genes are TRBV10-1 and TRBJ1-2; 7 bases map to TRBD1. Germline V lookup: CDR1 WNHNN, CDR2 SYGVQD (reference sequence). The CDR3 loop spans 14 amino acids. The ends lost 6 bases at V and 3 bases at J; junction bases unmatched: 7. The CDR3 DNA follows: TGCGCCAGCAGACTAACAGGGGAGGACTATGGCTACACCTTC. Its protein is CASRLTGEDYGYTF.

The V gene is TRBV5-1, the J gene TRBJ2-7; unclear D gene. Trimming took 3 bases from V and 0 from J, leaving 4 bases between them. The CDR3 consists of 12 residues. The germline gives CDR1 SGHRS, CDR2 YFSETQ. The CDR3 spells CASSSDSYEQYF. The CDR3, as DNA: TGCGCCAGCAGCTCCGACTCCTACGAGCAGTACTTC.

The DNA of the CDR3 is TGCGCCAGCAGCCAAGATATGGCGGGGGGGCCTTACGAGCAGTACTTC. Translated: CASSQDMAGGPYEQYF. J is TRBJ2-7 and V is TRBV4-3; 9 bases line up with TRBD2. CDR1 is LGHNA and CDR2 is YSLEER in the germline V gene. Trimming removed 0 bases from V and 4 bases from J; junction bases left unmatched: 7. This CDR3 comprises 16 residues.

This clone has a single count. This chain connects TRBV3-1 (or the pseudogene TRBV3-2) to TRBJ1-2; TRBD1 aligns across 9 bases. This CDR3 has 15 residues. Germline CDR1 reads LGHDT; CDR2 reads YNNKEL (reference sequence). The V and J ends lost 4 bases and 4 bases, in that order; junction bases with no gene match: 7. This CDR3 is CASSRSTGGSYGYTF. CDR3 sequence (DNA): TGTGCCAGCAGCCGGTCGACAGGGGGTAGCTATGGCTACACCTTC.

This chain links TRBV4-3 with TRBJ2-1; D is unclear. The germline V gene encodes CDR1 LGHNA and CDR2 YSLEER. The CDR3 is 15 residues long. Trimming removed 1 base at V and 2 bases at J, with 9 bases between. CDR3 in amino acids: CASSQGGWPYNEQFF. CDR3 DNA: TGCGCCAGCAGCCAAGGCGGATGGCCCTACAATGAGCAGTTCTTC.

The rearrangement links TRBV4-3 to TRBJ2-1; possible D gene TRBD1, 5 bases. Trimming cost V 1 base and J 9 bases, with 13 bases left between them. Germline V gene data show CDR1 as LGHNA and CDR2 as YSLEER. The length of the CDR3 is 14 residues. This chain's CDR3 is CASSQGQGEREQFF. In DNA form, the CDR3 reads TGCGCCAGCAGCCAAGGTCAGGGTGAGCGTGAGCAGTTCTTC.

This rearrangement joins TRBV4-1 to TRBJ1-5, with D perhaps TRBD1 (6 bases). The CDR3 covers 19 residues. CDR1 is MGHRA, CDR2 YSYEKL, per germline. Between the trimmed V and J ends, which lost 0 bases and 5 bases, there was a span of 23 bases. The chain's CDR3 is CASSQDSREGVFGYQPQHF. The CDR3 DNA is TGCGCCAGCAGCCAAGATAGCCGAGAGGGGGTTTTCGGATATCAGCCCCAGCATTTT.

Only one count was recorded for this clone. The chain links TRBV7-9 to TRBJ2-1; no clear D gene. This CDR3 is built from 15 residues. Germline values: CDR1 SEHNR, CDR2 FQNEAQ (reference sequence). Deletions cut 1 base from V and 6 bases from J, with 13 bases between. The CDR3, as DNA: TGTGCCAGCAGCTTAGTTCCTCGGGCTTCCAATGAGCAGTTCTTC. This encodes CASSLVPRASNEQFF.

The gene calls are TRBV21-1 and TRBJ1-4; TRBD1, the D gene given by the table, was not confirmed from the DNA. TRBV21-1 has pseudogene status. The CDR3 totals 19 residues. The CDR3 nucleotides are TGTGCCAGCAGTGACCACCCGGGGCAGGGGCCGGTCGCTAATGAAAAACTGTTTTTT. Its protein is CASSDHPGQGPVANEKLFF.

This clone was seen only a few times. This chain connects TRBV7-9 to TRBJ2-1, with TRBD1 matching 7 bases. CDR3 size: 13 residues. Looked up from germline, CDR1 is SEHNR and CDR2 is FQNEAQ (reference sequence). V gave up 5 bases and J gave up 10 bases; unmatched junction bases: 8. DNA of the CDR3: TGTGCCAGCAGCCCGAGACAGGGTAGCGAGCAGTTCTTC. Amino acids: CASSPRQGSEQFF.

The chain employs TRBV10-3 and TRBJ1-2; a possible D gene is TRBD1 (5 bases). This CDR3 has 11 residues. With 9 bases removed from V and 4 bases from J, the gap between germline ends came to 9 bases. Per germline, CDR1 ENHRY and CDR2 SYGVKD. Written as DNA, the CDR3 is TGTGCCATGCTAGACAGCTATGGCTACACCTTC. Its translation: CAMLDSYGYTF.

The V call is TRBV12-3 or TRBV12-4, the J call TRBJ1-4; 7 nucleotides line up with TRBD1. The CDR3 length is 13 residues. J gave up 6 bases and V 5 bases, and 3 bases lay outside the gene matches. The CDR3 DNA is TGTGCCAGCAGTCCACAGGGGTATGAAAAACTGTTTTTT. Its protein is CASSPQGYEKLFF.

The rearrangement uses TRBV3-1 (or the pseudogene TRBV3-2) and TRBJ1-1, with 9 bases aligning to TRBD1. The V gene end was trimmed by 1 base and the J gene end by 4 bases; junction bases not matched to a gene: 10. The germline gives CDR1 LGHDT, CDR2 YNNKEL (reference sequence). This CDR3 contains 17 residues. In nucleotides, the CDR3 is TGTGCCAGCAGCCAAGCGGGGACAGGGTCGAGGGGCACTGAAGCTTTCTTT. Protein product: CASSQAGTGSRGTEAFF.

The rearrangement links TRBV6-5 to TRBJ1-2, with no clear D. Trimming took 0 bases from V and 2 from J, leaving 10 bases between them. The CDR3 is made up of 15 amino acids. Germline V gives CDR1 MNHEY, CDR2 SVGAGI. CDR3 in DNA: TGTGCCAGCAGTTACTCGAATACACCAAACTATGGCTACACCTTC. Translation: CASSYSNTPNYGYTF.

CDR3 residues: CASGLAQFLTDTQYF. Here the CDR3 DNA reads TGTGCTAGTGGTTTGGCTCAATTTCTCACAGATACGCAGTATTTT. The V and J genes are TRBV12-5 and TRBJ2-3, with D hard to call. CDR1 is LGHNT, CDR2 FRNRAP, per germline. The CDR3 is 15 residues long. The ends were cut back, 1 base at V and 2 bases at J, with 10 bases in the middle.

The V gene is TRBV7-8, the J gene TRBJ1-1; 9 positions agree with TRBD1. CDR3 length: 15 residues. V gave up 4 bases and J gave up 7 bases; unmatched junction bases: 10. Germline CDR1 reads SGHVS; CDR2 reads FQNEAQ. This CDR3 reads CASSSGQGYESEAFF. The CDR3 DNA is TGTGCCAGCAGCTCCGGACAGGGGTATGAGAGTGAAGCTTTCTTT.

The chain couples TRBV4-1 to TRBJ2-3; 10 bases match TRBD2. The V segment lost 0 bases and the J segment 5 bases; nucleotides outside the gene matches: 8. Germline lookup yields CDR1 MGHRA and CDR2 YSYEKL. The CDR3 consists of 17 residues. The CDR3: CASSQDPSGGEGDTQYF. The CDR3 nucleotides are TGCGCCAGCAGCCAAGATCCGAGCGGGGGGGAAGGAGATACGCAGTATTTT.

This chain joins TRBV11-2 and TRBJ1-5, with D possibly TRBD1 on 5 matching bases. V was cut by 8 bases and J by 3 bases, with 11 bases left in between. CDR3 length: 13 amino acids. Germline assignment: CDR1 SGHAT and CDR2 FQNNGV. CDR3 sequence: CASSGTDNQPQHF. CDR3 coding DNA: TGTGCCAGCTCCGGGACGGACAATCAGCCCCAGCATTTT.

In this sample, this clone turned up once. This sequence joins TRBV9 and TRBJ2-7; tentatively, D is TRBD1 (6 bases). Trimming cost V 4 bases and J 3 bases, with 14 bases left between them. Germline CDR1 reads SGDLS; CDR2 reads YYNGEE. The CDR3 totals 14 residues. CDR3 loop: CASSPTGTNYEQYF. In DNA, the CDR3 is TGTGCCAGCAGCCCGACAGGAACCAACTACGAGCAGTACTTC.